This T cell receptor (beta chain) stems from a study of cytomegalovirus exposure and HLA in healthy donors. Study findings and constraints: Compared with the roughly 700-donor mean, an Asian-associated ancestry cluster reportedly had fewer N-insertions, according to a later analysis. After further analysis at a later stage, around 17,000 TCR beta sequences were associated with HLA alleles at 0.05 false discovery rate.

In regard to this clone: Its antigen remains unknown.

The germline V gene has CDR1 SQVTM and CDR2 ANQGSEA. The CDR3 runs to 14 residues. V was shortened by 4 bases and J by 4 bases, with 16 bases between the two germline ends. PCR employed 60 Vbeta and 13 Jbeta primers. The protocol was immunoSEQ multiplex PCR, while the TCRdb copy is restricted to in-frame clones and leaves out a portion. The sample has more than 85,000 clones, roughly 80% seen once. The receptor was isolated from a woman aged 50 to 65 in good health and CMV-seropositive. This chain uses TRBV29-1 with TRBJ1-2; D is perhaps TRBD1 (5 bases). Sequenced input: PBMCs. The CDR3 here is CSVVHLDKRYGYTF. Here the CDR3 DNA reads TGCAGCGTTGTCCACTTGGACAAGCGCTATGGCTACACCTTC.